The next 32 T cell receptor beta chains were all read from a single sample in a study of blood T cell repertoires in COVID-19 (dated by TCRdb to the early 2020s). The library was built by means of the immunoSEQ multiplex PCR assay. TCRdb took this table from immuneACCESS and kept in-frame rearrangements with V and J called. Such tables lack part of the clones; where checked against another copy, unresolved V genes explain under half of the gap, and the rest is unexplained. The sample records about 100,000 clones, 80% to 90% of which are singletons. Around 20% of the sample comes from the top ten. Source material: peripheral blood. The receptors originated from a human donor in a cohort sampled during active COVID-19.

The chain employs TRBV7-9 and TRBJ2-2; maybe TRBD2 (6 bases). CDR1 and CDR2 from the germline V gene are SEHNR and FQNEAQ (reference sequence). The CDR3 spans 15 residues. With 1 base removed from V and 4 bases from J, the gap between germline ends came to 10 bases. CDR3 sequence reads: CASSLGLGGTGELFF. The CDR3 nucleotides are TGTGCCAGCAGCTTAGGTTTGGGAGGCACCGGGGAGCTGTTTTTT.

The CDR3 DNA follows: TGTGCCAGCTCACCGAGGACAGGGGACCAGCCCCAGCATTTT. Its translation is CASSPRTGDQPQHF. The chain employs TRBV18 and TRBJ1-5; 9 bases agree with TRBD1. The J segment lost 7 bases and the V segment lost 3 bases, leaving 4 bases of the junction unmatched. Germline CDR1 reads KGHSH; CDR2 reads LQKENI. The CDR3 covers 14 residues.

In nucleotides, the CDR3 is TGTGCCAGCTCACCGGGGCTGGAGGGCTACACCTTC. Residues: CASSPGLEGYTF. The rearrangement joins TRBV18 to TRBJ1-2; possibly TRBD1 for D (5 bases). CDR3 length: 12 amino acids. Trimming left V 3 bases short and J 8 bases short, with 10 bases between. CDR1 KGHSH and CDR2 LQKENI come from the germline V gene. Full variable domain (outside the CDR3, taken from reference TRBV18 and TRBJ1-2): NAGVMQNPRHLVRRRGQEARLRCSPMKGHSHVYWYRQLPEEGLKFMVYLQKENIIDESGMPKERFSAEFPKEGPSILRIQQVVRGDSAAYFCASSPGLEGYTFGSGTRLTVV.

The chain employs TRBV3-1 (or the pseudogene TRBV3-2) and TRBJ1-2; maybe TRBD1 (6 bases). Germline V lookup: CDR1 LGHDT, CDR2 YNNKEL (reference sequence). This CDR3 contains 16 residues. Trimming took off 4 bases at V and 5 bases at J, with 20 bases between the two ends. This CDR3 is CASSLFTGNAAYGYTF. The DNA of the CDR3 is TGTGCCAGCAGCCTTTTTACAGGGAACGCGGCTTATGGCTACACCTTC.

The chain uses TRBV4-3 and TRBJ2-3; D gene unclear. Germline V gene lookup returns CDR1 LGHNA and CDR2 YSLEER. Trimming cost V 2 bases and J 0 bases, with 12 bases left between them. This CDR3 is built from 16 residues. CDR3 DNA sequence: TGCGCCAGCAGCCAACAAGGAGTGTCTAGCACAGATACGCAGTATTTT. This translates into CASSQQGVSSTDTQYF.

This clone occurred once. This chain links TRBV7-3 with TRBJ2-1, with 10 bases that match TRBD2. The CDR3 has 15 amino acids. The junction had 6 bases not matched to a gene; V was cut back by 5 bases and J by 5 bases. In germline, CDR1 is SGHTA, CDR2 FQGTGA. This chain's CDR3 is CASSTQLAGHNEQFF. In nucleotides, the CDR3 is TGTGCCAGCAGCACCCAACTAGCGGGGCACAATGAGCAGTTCTTC.

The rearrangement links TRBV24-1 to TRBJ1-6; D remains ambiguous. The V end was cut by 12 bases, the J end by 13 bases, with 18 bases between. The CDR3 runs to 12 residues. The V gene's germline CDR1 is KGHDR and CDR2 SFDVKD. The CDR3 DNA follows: TGTGCCTCCCACGATTTTGGAGAGCCCCTCCACTTT. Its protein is CASHDFGEPLHF.

The CDR3 protein is CASSYSKSGFSYEQYF. In DNA form, the CDR3 reads TGTGCCAGCAGTTACTCGAAAAGCGGTTTTTCCTACGAGCAGTACTTC. The rearrangement joins TRBV6-5 to TRBJ2-7; TRBD2 is a possible D gene (5 bases). The CDR3 totals 16 residues. Germline-derived CDR1 and CDR2 are MNHEY and SVGAGI. V dropped 0 bases and J dropped 1 base, with 13 bases sitting between them.

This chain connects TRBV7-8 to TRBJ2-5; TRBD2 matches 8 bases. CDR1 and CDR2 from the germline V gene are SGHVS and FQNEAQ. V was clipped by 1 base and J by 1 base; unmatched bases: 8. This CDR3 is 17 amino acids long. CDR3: CASSLESALAAQETQYF. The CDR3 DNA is TGTGCCAGCAGCTTAGAATCGGCACTAGCGGCCCAAGAGACCCAGTACTTC.

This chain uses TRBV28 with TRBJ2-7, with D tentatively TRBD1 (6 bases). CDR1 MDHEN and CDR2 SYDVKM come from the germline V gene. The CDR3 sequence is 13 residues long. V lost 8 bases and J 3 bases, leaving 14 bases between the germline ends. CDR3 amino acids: CASGKGRGYEQYF. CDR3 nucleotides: TGTGCCAGCGGGAAAGGCAGGGGCTACGAGCAGTACTTC. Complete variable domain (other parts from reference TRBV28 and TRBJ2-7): DVKVTQSSRYLVKRTGEKVFLECVQDMDHENMFWYRQDPGLGLRLIYFSYDVKMKEKGDIPEGYSVSREKKERFSLILESASTNQTSMYLCASGKGRGYEQYFGPGTRLTVT.

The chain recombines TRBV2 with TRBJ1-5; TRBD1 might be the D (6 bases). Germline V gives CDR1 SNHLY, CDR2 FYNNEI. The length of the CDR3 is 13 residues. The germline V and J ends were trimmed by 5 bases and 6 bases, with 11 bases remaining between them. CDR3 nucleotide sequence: TGTGCCAGCAGTCGCGGGGGGCGTCAGCCCCAGCATTTT. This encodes CASSRGGRQPQHF.

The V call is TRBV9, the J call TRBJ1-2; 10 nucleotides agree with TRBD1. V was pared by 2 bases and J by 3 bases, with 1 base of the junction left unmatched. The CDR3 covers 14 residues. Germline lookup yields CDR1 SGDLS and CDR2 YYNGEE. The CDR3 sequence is CASSVGQGDYGYTF. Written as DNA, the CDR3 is TGTGCCAGCAGCGTTGGACAGGGGGACTATGGCTACACCTTC.

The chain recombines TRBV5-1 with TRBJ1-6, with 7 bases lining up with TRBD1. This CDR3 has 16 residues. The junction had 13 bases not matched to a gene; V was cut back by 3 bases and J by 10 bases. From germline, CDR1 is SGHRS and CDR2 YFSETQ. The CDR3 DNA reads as TGCGCCAGCAGCTCCGAAATGACAGGGAGGAGCTCACCCCTCCACTTT. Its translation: CASSSEMTGRSSPLHF.

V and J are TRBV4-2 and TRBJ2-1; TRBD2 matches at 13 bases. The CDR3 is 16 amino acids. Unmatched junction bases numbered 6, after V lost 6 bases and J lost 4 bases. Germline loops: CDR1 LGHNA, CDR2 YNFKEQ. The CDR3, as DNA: TGTGCCAGCAGGCGGACTAGCGGGAGTGAGTACAATGAGCAGTTCTTC. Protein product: CASRRTSGSEYNEQFF.

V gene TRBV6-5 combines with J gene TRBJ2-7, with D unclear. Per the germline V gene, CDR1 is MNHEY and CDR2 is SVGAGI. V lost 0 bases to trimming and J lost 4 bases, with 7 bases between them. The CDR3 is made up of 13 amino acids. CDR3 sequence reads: CASSYSQRYEQYF. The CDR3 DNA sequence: TGTGCCAGCAGTTACTCGCAGAGGTACGAGCAGTACTTC.

The CDR3 spells CASSRLAGAATDTQYF. The CDR3 region has the DNA TGTGCCAGTAGTAGACTAGCGGGAGCCGCGACAGATACGCAGTATTTT. The chain is built from TRBV19 and TRBJ2-3; 12 bases are a match to TRBD2. Looked up from germline, CDR1 is LNHDA and CDR2 is SQIVND (reference sequence). The CDR3 is made up of 16 amino acids. With V trimmed by 4 bases and J by 3 bases, 5 bases remained unmatched.

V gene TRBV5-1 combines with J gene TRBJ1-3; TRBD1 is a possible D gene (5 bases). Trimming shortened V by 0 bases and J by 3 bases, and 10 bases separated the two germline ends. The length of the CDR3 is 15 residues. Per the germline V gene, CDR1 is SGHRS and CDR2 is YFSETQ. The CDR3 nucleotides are TGCGCCAGCAGCTTGGGTCAGACAGTTGGAAACACCATATATTTT. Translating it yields CASSLGQTVGNTIYF. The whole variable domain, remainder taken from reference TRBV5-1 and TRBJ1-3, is KAGVTQTPRYLIKTRGQQVTLSCSPISGHRSVSWYQQTPGQGLQFLFEYFSETQRNKGNFPGRFSGRQFSNSRSEMNVSTLELGDSALYLCASSLGQTVGNTIYFGEGSWLTVV.

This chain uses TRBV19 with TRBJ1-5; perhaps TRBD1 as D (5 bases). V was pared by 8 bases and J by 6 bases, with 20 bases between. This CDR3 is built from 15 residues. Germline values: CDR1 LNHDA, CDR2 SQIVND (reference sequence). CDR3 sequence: CASSEGGAFGQPQHF. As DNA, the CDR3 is TGTGCCAGTTCAGAGGGAGGGGCTTTCGGTCAGCCCCAGCATTTT.

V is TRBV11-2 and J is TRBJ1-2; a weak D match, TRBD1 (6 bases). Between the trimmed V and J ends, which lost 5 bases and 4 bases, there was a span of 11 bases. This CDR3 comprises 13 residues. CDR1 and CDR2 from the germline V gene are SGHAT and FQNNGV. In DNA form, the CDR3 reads TGTGCCAGCAGCCGGACAGAATCCTATGGCTACACCTTC. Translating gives CASSRTESYGYTF.

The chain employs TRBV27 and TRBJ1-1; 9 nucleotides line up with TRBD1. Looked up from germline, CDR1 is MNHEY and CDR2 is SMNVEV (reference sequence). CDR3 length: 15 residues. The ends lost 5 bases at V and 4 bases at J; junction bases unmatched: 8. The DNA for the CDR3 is TGTGCCAGCAGTCCTGGCCCGACAGGGGGCACTGAAGCTTTCTTT. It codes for CASSPGPTGGTEAFF.

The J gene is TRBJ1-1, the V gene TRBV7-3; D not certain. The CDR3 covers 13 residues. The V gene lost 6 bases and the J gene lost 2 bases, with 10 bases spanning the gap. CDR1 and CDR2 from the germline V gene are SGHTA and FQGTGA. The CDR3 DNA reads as TGTGCCAGCAGTTTCGCTCTAAACACTGAAGCTTTCTTT. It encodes CASSFALNTEAFF.

For the CDR3, the DNA is TGTGCCAGTAGTTCCCGACAGGGCCTCTATGGCTACACCTTC. Protein: CASSSRQGLYGYTF. The chain recombines TRBV19 with TRBJ1-2, with 7 bases that match TRBD1. Germline loops: CDR1 LNHDA, CDR2 SQIVND (reference sequence). V dropped 5 bases and J dropped 4; count of bases not matched to a gene: 7. The CDR3 covers 14 residues.

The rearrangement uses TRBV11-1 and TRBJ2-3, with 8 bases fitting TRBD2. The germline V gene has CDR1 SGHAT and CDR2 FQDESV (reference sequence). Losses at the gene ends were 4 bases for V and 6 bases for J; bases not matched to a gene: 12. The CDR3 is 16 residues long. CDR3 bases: TGTGCCAGCAGCTGGGTTACTAGCGGCAATGGGGATACGCAGTATTTT. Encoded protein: CASSWVTSGNGDTQYF.

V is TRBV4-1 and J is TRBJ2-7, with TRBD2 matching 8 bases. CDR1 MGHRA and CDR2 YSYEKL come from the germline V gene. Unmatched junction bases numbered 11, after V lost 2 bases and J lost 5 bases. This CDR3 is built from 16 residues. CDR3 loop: CASSQPPGLGFHEQYF. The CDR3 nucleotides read TGCGCCAGCAGCCAACCCCCGGGACTAGGTTTCCACGAGCAGTACTTC.

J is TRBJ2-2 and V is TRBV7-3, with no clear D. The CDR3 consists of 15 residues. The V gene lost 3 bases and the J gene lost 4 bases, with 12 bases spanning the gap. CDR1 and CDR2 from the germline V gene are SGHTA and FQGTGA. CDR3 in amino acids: CASSFSRLGTGELFF. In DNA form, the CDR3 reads TGTGCCAGCAGCTTTTCGAGGTTAGGCACCGGGGAGCTGTTTTTT.

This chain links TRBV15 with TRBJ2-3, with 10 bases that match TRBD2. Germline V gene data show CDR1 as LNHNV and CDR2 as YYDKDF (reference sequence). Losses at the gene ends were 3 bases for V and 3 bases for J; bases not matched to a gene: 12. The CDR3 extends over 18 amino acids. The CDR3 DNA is TGTGCCACCAGCAGCAGCGGGAGGGCCGAGAGTAGGACAGATACGCAGTATTTT. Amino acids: CATSSSGRAESRTDTQYF.

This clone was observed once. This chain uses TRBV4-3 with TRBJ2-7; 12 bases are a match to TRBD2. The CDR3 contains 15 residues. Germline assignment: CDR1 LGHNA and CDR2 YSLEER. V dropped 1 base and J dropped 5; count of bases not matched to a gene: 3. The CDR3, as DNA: TGCGCCAGCAGCCAAGCTAGCGGGAGGGCCCACGAGCAGTACTTC. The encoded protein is CASSQASGRAHEQYF.

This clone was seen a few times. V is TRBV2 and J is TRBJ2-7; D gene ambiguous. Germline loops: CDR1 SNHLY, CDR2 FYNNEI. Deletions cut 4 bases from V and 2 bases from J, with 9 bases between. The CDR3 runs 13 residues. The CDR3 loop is CASSVRGTYEQYF. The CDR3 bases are TGTGCCAGCAGTGTCAGAGGTACCTACGAGCAGTACTTC. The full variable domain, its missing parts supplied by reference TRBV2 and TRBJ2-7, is EPEVTQTPSHQVTQMGQEVILRCVPISNHLYFYWYRQILGQKVEFLVSFYNNEISEKSEIFDDQFSVERPDGSNFTLKIRSTKLEDSAMYFCASSVRGTYEQYFGPGTRLTVT.

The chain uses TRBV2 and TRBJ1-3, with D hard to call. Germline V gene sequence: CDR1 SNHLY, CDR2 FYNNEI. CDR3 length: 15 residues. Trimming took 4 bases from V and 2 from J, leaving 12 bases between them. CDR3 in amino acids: CASSAPSGTGNTIYF. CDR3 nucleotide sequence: TGTGCCAGCAGTGCTCCGTCAGGTACTGGAAACACCATATATTTT.

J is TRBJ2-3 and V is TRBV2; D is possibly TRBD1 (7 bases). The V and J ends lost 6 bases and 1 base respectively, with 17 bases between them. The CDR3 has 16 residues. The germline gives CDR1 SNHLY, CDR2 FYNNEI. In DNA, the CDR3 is TGTGCCAGCAGACAAAGTTCAGGGGGGCGCACAGATACGCAGTATTTT. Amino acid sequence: CASRQSSGGRTDTQYF. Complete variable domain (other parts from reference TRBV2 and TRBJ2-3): EPEVTQTPSHQVTQMGQEVILRCVPISNHLYFYWYRQILGQKVEFLVSFYNNEISEKSEIFDDQFSVERPDGSNFTLKIRSTKLEDSAMYFCASRQSSGGRTDTQYFGPGTRLTVL.

The CDR3 protein is CASSLSWATLLYF. The DNA for the CDR3 is TGTGCCAGCAGTCTCAGCTGGGCCACGTTGTTGTACTTC. The rearrangement links TRBV27 to TRBJ2-4, with no clear D. Trimming removed 5 bases at V and 15 bases at J, with 20 bases between. Germline V gene data show CDR1 as MNHEY and CDR2 as SMNVEV (reference sequence). The CDR3 has 13 residues.

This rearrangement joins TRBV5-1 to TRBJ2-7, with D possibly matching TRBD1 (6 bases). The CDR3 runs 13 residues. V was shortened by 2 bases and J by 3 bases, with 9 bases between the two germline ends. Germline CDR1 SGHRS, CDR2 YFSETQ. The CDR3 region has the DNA TGCGCCAGCAGCTTCAACAGGGACTACGAGCAGTACTTC. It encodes CASSFNRDYEQYF.